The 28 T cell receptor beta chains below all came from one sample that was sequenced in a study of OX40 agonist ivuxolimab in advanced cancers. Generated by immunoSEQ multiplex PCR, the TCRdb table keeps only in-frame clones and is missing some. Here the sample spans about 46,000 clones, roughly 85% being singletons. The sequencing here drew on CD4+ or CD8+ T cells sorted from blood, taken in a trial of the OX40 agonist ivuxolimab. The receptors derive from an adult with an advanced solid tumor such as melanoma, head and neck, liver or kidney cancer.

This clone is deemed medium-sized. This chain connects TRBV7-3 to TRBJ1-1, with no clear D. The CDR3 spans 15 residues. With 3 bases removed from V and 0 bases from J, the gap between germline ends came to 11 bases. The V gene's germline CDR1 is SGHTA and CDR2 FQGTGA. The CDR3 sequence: CASSFTRALNTEAFF. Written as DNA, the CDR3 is TGTGCCAGCAGCTTCACCCGGGCCCTGAACACTGAAGCTTTCTTT.

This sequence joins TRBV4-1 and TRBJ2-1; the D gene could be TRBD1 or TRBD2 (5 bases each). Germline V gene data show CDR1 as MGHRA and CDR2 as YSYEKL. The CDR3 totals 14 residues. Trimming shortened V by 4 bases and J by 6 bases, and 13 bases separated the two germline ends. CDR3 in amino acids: CASSPGLIGNEQFF. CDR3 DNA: TGCGCCAGCAGCCCGGGGCTTATCGGCAATGAGCAGTTCTTC.

In DNA form, the CDR3 reads TGTGCCAGCAGTTTTTGGGGGAGTCCCGGGGAGCTGTTTTTT. Translating gives CASSFWGSPGELFF. J is TRBJ2-2 and V is TRBV27; D might be TRBD1 or TRBD2, each matching 5 bases. Trimming removed 3 bases at V and 6 bases at J, with 11 bases between. The CDR3 length is 14 residues. CDR1 is MNHEY and CDR2 is SMNVEV in the germline V gene (reference sequence).

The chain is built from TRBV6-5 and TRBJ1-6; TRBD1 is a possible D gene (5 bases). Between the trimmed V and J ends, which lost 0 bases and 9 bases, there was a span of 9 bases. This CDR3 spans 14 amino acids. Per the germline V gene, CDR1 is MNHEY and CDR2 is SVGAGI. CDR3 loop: CASSYSRQISPLHF. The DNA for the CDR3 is TGTGCCAGCAGTTACTCTCGACAGATTTCACCCCTCCACTTT.

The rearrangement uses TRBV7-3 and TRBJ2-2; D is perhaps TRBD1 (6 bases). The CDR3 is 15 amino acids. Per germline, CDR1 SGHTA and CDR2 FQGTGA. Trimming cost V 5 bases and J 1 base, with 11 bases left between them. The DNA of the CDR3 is TGTGCCAGCAGCGAGGGACATATGAACACCGGGGAGCTGTTTTTT. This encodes CASSEGHMNTGELFF. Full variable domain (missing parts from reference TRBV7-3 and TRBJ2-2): GAGVSQTPSNKVTEKGKYVELRCDPISGHTALYWYRQSLGQGPEFLIYFQGTGAADDSGLPNDRFFAVRPEGSVSTLKIQRTERGDSAVYLCASSEGHMNTGELFFGEGSRLTVL.

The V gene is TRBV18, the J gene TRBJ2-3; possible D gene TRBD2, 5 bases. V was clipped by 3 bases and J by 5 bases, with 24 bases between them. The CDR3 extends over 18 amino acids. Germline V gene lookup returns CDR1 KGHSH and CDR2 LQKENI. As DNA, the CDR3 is TGTGCCAGCTCACCCCTGCGGGTTCCGACTCGTTCGGGAGATACGCAGTATTTT. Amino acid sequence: CASSPLRVPTRSGDTQYF.

The CDR3 protein is CAIRGADPPGQYF. The CDR3 DNA follows: TGTGCCATCAGAGGGGCTGATCCGCCTGGGCAGTACTTC. The chain joins TRBV10-3 to TRBJ2-7, with D tentatively TRBD1 (5 bases). The germline V and J ends were trimmed by 6 bases and 9 bases, with 18 bases remaining between them. From germline, CDR1 is ENHRY and CDR2 SYGVKD. The CDR3 sequence is 13 residues long.

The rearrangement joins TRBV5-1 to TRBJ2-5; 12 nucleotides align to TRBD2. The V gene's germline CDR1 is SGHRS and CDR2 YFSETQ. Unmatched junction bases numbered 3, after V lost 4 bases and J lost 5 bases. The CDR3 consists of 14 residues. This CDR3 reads CASSRLAGAETQYF. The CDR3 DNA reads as TGCGCCAGCAGCCGACTAGCGGGAGCTGAGACCCAGTACTTC.

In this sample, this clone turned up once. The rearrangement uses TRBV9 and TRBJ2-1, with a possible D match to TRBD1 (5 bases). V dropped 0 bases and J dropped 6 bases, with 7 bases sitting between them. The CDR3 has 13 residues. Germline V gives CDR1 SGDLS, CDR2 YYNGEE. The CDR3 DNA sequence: TGTGCCAGCAGCGTAGAGCAGGGCAATGAGCAGTTCTTC. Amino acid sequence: CASSVEQGNEQFF. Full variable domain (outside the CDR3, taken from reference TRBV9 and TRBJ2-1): DSGVTQTPKHLITATGQRVTLRCSPRSGDLSVYWYQQSLDQGLQFLIQYYNGEERAKGNILERFSAQQFPDLHSELNLSSLELGDSALYFCASSVEQGNEQFFGPGTRLTVL.

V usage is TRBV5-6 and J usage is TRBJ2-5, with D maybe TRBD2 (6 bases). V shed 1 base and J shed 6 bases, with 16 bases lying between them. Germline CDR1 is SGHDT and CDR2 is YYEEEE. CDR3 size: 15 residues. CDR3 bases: TGTGCCAGCAGCTTGTGGGGCAGGAGGGCGAAGACCCAGTACTTC. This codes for CASSLWGRRAKTQYF. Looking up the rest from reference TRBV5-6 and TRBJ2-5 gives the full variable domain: DAGVTQSPTHLIKTRGQQVTLRCSPKSGHDTVSWYQQALGQGPQFIFQYYEEEERQRGNFPDRFSGHQFPNYSSELNVNALLLGDSALYLCASSLWGRRAKTQYFGPGTRLLVL.

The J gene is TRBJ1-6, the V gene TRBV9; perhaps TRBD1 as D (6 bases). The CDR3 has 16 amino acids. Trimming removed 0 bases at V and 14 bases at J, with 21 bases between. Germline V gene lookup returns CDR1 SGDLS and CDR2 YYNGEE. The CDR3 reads CASSVGSGQWEGALHF. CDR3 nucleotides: TGTGCCAGCAGCGTAGGATCCGGACAGTGGGAAGGGGCCCTCCACTTT.

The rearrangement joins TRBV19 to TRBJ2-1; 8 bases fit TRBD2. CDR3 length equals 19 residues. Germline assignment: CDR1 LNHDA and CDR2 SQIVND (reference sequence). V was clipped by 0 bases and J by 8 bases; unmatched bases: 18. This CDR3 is CASSIETRVGSGRGHEQFF. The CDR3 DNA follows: TGTGCCAGTAGTATAGAAACCCGAGTTGGGAGCGGGAGAGGGCATGAGCAGTTCTTC.

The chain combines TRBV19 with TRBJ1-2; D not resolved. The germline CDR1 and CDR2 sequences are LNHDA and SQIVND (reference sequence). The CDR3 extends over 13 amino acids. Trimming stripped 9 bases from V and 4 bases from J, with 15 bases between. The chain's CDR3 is CASMAKGIYGYTF. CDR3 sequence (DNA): TGTGCCAGCATGGCGAAGGGTATCTATGGCTACACCTTC.

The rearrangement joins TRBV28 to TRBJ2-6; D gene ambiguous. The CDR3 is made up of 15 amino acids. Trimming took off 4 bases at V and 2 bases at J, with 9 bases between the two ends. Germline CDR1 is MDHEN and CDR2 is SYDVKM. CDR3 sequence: CASSSAVPGANVLTF. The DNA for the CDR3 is TGTGCCAGCAGTTCCGCCGTACCTGGGGCCAACGTCCTGACTTTC.

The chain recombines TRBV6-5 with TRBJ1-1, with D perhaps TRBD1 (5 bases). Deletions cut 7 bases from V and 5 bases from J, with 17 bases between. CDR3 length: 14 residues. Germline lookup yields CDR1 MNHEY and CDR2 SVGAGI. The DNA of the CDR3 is TGTGCCAGCATGCCAACAGGCCCACGGACTGAAGCTTTCTTT. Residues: CASMPTGPRTEAFF.

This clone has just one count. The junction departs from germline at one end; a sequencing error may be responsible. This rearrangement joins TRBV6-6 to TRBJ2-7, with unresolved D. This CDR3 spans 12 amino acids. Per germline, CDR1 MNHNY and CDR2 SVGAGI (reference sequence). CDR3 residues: CAISEIEDEQYF. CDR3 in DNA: TGTGCCATCAGTGAGATTGAGGACGAGCAGTACTTC.

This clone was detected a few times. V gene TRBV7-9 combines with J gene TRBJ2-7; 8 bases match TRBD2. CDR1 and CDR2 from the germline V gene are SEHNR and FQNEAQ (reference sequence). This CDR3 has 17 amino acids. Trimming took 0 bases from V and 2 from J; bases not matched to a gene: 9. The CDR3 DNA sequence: TGTGCCAGCAGCTTAGCGGGGTCCGGGAGGGTCGCCTACGAGCAGTACTTC. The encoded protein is CASSLAGSGRVAYEQYF. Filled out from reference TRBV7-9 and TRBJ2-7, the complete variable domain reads DTGVSQNPRHKITKRGQNVTFRCDPISEHNRLYWYRQTLGQGPEFLTYFQNEAQLEKSRLLSDRFSAERPKGSFSTLEIQRTEQGDSAMYLCASSLAGSGRVAYEQYFGPGTRLTVT.

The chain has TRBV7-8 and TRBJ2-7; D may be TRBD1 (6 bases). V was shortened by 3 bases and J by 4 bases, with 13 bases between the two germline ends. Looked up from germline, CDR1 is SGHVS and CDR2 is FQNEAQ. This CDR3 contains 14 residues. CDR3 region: CASSFNRDTYEQYF. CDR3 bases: TGTGCCAGCAGCTTTAACAGGGATACTTACGAGCAGTACTTC.

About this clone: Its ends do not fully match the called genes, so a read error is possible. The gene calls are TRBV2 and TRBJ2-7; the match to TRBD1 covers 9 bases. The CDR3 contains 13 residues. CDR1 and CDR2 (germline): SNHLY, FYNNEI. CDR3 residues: CASSEPGDREKNF. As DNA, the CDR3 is TGTGCCAGCAGTGAACCGGGGGACAGGGAAAAGAACTTC.

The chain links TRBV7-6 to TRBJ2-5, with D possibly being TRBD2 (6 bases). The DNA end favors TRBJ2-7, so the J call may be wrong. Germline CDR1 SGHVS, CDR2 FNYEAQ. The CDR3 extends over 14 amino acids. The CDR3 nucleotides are TGTGCCAGCAGCTTAGAGGAGGGTTCCTACGAGCAGTACTTC. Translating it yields CASSLEEGSYEQYF.

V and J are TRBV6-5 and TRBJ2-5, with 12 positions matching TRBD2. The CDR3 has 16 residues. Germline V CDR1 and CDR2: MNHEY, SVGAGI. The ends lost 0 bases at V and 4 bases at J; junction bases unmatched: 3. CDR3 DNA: TGTGCCAGCAGTTACTCGAAACTAGCGGGAGGAGAGACCCAGTACTTC. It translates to CASSYSKLAGGETQYF.

The CDR3 DNA sequence: TGTGCCAGTAGTAACAGGGTAATGTATACGGGCAATGAGCAGTTCTTC. Translating gives CASSNRVMYTGNEQFF. The rearrangement joins TRBV19 to TRBJ2-1; D perhaps matches TRBD1 (6 bases). V was cut by 4 bases and J by 6 bases, with 19 bases left in between. The CDR3 spans 16 residues. The germline V gene encodes CDR1 LNHDA and CDR2 SQIVND (reference sequence).

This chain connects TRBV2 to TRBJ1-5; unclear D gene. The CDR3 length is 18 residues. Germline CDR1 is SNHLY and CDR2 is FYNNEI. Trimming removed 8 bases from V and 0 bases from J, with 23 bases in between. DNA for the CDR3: TGTGCCAGCCGCTTAGAGGCCCTTCGTATGTATAGCAATCAGCCCCAGCATTTT. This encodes CASRLEALRMYSNQPQHF.

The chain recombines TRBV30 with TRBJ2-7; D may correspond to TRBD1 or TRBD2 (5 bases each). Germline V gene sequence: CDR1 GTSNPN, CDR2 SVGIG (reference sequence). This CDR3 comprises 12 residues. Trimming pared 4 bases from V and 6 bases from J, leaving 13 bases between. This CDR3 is CAWNEGSIEQYF. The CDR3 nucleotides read TGTGCCTGGAATGAGGGGTCGATCGAGCAGTACTTC.

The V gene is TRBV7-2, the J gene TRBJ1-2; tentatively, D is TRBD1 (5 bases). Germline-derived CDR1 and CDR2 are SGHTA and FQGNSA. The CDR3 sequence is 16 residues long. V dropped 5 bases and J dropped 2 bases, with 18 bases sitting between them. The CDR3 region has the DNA TGTGCCAGCAGCCCCGACAGTACACGCGGGAACTATGGCTACACCTTC. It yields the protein CASSPDSTRGNYGYTF.

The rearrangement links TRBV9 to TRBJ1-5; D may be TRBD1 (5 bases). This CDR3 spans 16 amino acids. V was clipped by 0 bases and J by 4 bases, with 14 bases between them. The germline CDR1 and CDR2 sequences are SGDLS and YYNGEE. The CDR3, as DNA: TGTGCCAGCAGCGTAGGGTCCGGGGCGCTTAATCAGCCCCAGCATTTT. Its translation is CASSVGSGALNQPQHF.

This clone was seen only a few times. This CDR3 reads CASSQDRGGRTGEQFF. CDR3 sequence (DNA): TGCGCCAGCAGCCAAGATCGGGGCGGGAGAACGGGTGAGCAGTTCTTC. V gene TRBV4-1 combines with J gene TRBJ2-1; 7 bases align to TRBD2. Germline V gene lookup returns CDR1 MGHRA and CDR2 YSYEKL. The CDR3 length is 16 residues. V lost 0 bases to trimming and J lost 9 bases; unmatched junction nucleotides: 11.

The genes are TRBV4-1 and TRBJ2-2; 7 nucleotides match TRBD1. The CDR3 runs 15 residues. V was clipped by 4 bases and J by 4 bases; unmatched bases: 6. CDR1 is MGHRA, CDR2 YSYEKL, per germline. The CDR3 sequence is CASSPGQILTGELFF. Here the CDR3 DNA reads TGCGCCAGCAGCCCGGGACAGATCCTCACCGGGGAGCTGTTTTTT.